These T cell receptor beta chains were read from a single sample in a study of shared clonotypes between healthy human individuals. Assay: immunoSEQ multiplex PCR; the TCRdb copy retains only in-frame clones and omits some. Of roughly 2.5 million clones listed, more than 80% are singletons. Material for sequencing was naive CD4+ T cells sorted from blood. The receptors stem from a young man in good health. CDR3s include the opening cysteine and the closing phenylalanine or tryptophan. The D gene is left open where the match is weak. Clone size is shown for a subset of rows, as once, few, many or a class of expanded clone.

>TRBV18|TRBJ1-5|few|.
TGTGCCAGCTCCCCCGGACAGATCAATCAGCCCCAGCATTTT
CASSPGQINQPQHF
>TRBV5-4|TRBJ2-7|.|TRBD2
TGTGCCAGCAGCCTGGAACCTCGGACTAGCGCCTACGAGCAGTACTTC
CASSLEPRTSAYEQYF
>TRBV30|TRBJ1-6|.|TRBD1
TGTGCCTGGACGCTCGACAGGGGGCTGGGGTCACCCCTCCACTTT
CAWTLDRGLGSPLHF
>TRBV2|TRBJ1-1|.|.
TGTGCCAGCACCCCGGGGCGGACTGAAGCTTTCTTT
CASTPGRTEAFF
>TRBV5-1|TRBJ2-1|.|.
TGCGCCAGCAGCGGGACGGGACTCTCAAGGAATGAGCAGTTCTTC
CASSGTGLSRNEQFF
>TRBV11-2|TRBJ2-3|.|TRBD2
TGTGCCAGCAGCCCCGGACTAGCGGGATTCACAGATACGCAGTATTTT
CASSPGLAGFTDTQYF
>TRBV2|TRBJ2-2|.|.
TGTGCCAGCAGTGAGGTCACCGGGGAGCTGTTTTTT
CASSEVTGELFF
>TRBV7-9|TRBJ2-5|.|.
TGTGCCAGCAGCAAGCTACGTGAGACCCAGTACTTC
CASSKLRETQYF
>TRBV18|TRBJ1-2|.|.
TGTGCCAGCTCACCAGGGACGGATAACTATGGCTACACCTTC
CASSPGTDNYGYTF
>TRBV15|TRBJ2-1|.|TRBD2
TGTGCCACCAGCAGAGACCGCGCGGGAGGGCCCGGGAGGGGTAGGAATGAGCAGTTCTTC
CATSRDRAGGPGRGRNEQFF
>TRBV6-1|TRBJ1-5|.|.
TGTGCCAGCAGTGAAGATAATGACAGGTATAGCAATCAGCCCCAGCATTTT
CASSEDNDRYSNQPQHF
>TRBV7-9|TRBJ2-2|.|TRBD2
TGTGCCAGCGGCTACGGGCTAGCGGCCGGGGAGCTGTTTTTT
CASGYGLAAGELFF
>TRBV5-4|TRBJ2-2|once|.
TGTGCCAGCAGCTCCATGGTGGCCGGGGAGCTGTTTTTT
CASSSMVAGELFF
>TRBV7-2|TRBJ2-1|.|TRBD2
TGTGCCAGCAGCTTAGGGACTAGCGCGTTGAATGAGCAGTTCTTC
CASSLGTSALNEQFF
>TRBV7-2|TRBJ2-1|.|TRBD2
TGTGCCAGCAGCTTAGCGGGAGGGAATTACAATGAGCAGTTCTTC
CASSLAGGNYNEQFF
>TRBV5-4|TRBJ1-6|.|.
TGTGCCAGCAGCTTGAAACCTGAGGGCCCCTATAATTCACCCCTCCACTTT
CASSLKPEGPYNSPLHF
>TRBV4-3|TRBJ2-5|.|.
TGCGCCAGCAGCCAAGATAGGTCTATTCAAGGGGAGACCCAGTACTTC
CASSQDRSIQGETQYF
>TRBV7-9|TRBJ1-4|.|TRBD1
TGTGCCAGCAGCCTGGGGGGGACAGGTCTTGAAAAACTGTTTTTT
CASSLGGTGLEKLFF